Listed here are 26 T cell receptor beta chains from one sample, sequenced in a study of blood T cell repertoires in COVID-19. Profiled with immunoSEQ multiplex PCR; TCRdb holds only in-frame clones, not every one. Of 250,000 to 350,000 clones listed, roughly 84% are singletons. Sample: peripheral blood. These receptor sequences come from a human donor with COVID-19, enrolled during active disease. The donor label of this sample is uncertain.

This rearrangement joins TRBV15 to TRBJ2-5; TRBD1 aligns across 8 bases. The J segment lost 4 bases and the V segment lost 3 bases, leaving 4 bases of the junction unmatched. CDR3 length: 14 amino acids. Germline CDR1 is LNHNV and CDR2 is YYDKDF (reference sequence). The CDR3 loop is CATSSGQGGETQYF. The CDR3 nucleotides read TGTGCCACCAGCAGTGGACAGGGAGGAGAGACCCAGTACTTC.

This rearrangement joins TRBV5-5 to TRBJ2-5; tentatively, D is TRBD1 (6 bases). The CDR3 is made up of 15 amino acids. Per germline, CDR1 SGHKS and CDR2 YYEKEE (reference sequence). The ends were cut back, 4 bases at V and 0 bases at J, with 13 bases in the middle. CDR3 coding DNA: TGTGCCAGCAGCCGGGGACACACGTACCAAGAGACCCAGTACTTC. It codes for CASSRGHTYQETQYF.

The chain recombines TRBV6-5 with TRBJ1-3; D is uncertain. V gave up 2 bases and J gave up 0 bases, with 8 bases separating them. CDR3 length equals 15 residues. The germline gives CDR1 MNHEY, CDR2 SVGAGI. CDR3 in DNA: TGTGCCAGCAGTTACCTTCCGGGCTCTGGAAACACCATATATTTT. Its protein product is CASSYLPGSGNTIYF.

The genes are TRBV5-6 and TRBJ2-2, with D possibly being TRBD2 (6 bases). This CDR3 is 15 amino acids long. Germline CDR1 and CDR2: SGHDT and YYEEEE. V lost 2 bases to trimming and J lost 6 bases, with 14 bases between them. The CDR3 spells CASSFDTGVSGELFF. The CDR3 DNA follows: TGTGCCAGCAGCTTTGACACGGGAGTATCCGGGGAGCTGTTTTTT.

The table lists this clone with many counts. The rearrangement joins TRBV11-2 to TRBJ2-5, with D perhaps TRBD1 (7 bases). The germline CDR1 and CDR2 sequences are SGHAT and FQNNGV. The CDR3 is 15 residues long. The germline V and J ends were trimmed by 4 bases and 4 bases, with 16 bases remaining between them. CDR3 protein: CASSSNRGGRETQYF. Written as DNA, the CDR3 is TGTGCCAGCAGCTCCAACAGGGGAGGTCGAGAGACCCAGTACTTC.

J is TRBJ1-4 and V is TRBV5-1; TRBD1 agrees at 8 bases. This CDR3 contains 17 residues. Germline values: CDR1 SGHRS, CDR2 YFSETQ. Germline trimming cut 0 bases from V and 5 bases from J; bases unmatched to any gene: 9. The CDR3 region has the DNA TGCGCCAGCAGCTTGGTGGACGCCGGGACAGGCAATGAAAAACTGTTTTTT. It translates to CASSLVDAGTGNEKLFF.

CDR3 nucleotide sequence: TGTGCCCACGGGACAGGGGGCCATTATACGCAGTATTTT. Residues: CAHGTGGHYTQYF. This chain links TRBV30 with TRBJ2-3; 12 bases map to TRBD1. This CDR3 is 13 amino acids long. V shed 8 bases, J shed 7 bases, and the junction held 7 bases outside the gene matches. Germline V gene data show CDR1 as GTSNPN and CDR2 as SVGIG (reference sequence).

This chain joins TRBV7-9 and TRBJ2-5; 9 bases align to TRBD2. Germline V gene lookup returns CDR1 SEHNR and CDR2 FQNEAQ (reference sequence). The CDR3 contains 16 residues. The V segment lost 5 bases and the J segment 2 bases; nucleotides outside the gene matches: 9. The CDR3, as DNA: TGTGCCAGCAGCCCCACGCGACTAGCGGTACAAGAGACCCAGTACTTC. Protein: CASSPTRLAVQETQYF.

The chain is built from TRBV24-1 and TRBJ2-5; 7 bases match TRBD1. V lost 10 bases to trimming and J lost 3 bases; unmatched junction nucleotides: 4. The CDR3 spans 12 residues. Germline CDR1 reads KGHDR; CDR2 reads SFDVKD. CDR3 coding DNA: TGTGCCACACAGGGGTTCGAAGAGACCCAGTACTTC. It translates to CATQGFEETQYF.

The CDR3 loop is CASSLRQGGIGTQYF. The CDR3 DNA sequence: TGTGCCAGCAGCCTCCGACAGGGGGGGATTGGGACCCAGTACTTC. V gene TRBV3-1 (or the pseudogene TRBV3-2) combines with J gene TRBJ2-5, with 9 bases lining up with TRBD1. Germline V lookup: CDR1 LGHDT, CDR2 YNNKEL (reference sequence). The junction had 10 bases not matched to a gene; V was cut back by 4 bases and J by 7 bases. The CDR3 runs to 15 residues.

The chain couples TRBV5-6 to TRBJ2-7; tentatively, D is TRBD1 (6 bases). Per the germline V gene, CDR1 is SGHDT and CDR2 is YYEEEE. The CDR3 covers 16 residues. V lost 1 base to trimming and J lost 1 base, with 15 bases between them. CDR3 region: CASSLNLDRPSYEQYF. In DNA, the CDR3 is TGTGCCAGCAGCTTGAACTTGGACAGACCGTCCTACGAGCAGTACTTC.

The V gene is TRBV25-1, the J gene TRBJ2-3; D is unresolved. Trimming pared 3 bases from V and 1 base from J, leaving 8 bases between. CDR1 is MGHDK, CDR2 SYGVNS, per germline. CDR3 length: 14 residues. The CDR3 bases are TGTGCCAGCAGTGACAGGTTTGGCACAGATACGCAGTATTTT. Its protein product is CASSDRFGTDTQYF.

The chain has TRBV2 and TRBJ1-6; possible D gene TRBD1, 5 bases. Germline assignment: CDR1 SNHLY and CDR2 FYNNEI. The CDR3 consists of 16 residues. Deletions cut 3 bases from V and 8 bases from J, with 17 bases between. CDR3 residues: CASSELSGGEHSPLHF. CDR3 DNA sequence: TGTGCCAGCAGTGAGTTGTCCGGGGGAGAGCATTCACCCCTCCACTTT.

V usage is TRBV27 and J usage is TRBJ2-7; TRBD2 matches at 13 bases. The CDR3 has 13 amino acids. V shed 6 bases, J shed 4 bases, and the junction held 0 bases outside the gene matches. Germline-derived CDR1 and CDR2 are MNHEY and SMNVEV (reference sequence). The CDR3 loop is CASRTSGRYEQYF. The CDR3 DNA reads as TGTGCCAGCAGGACTAGCGGGAGGTACGAGCAGTACTTC.

This chain connects TRBV27 to TRBJ2-5, with 12 nucleotides matching TRBD2. The CDR3 runs 22 residues. Per the germline V gene, CDR1 is MNHEY and CDR2 is SMNVEV (reference sequence). With V trimmed by 3 bases and J by 0 bases, 20 bases remained unmatched. CDR3 loop: CASSLGASGRVRSLEYQETQYF. The CDR3 DNA is TGTGCCAGCAGTTTGGGGGCTAGCGGGAGGGTCCGTTCGTTAGAGTACCAAGAGACCCAGTACTTC.

The CDR3 nucleotides are TGTGCCAGCGGAGGGACCGCTAATGAAAAACTGTTTTTT. Its protein product is CASGGTANEKLFF. The chain has TRBV28 and TRBJ1-4; a possible D gene is TRBD1 (5 bases). Trimming cost V 8 bases and J 3 bases, with 10 bases left between them. This CDR3 comprises 13 residues. Germline values: CDR1 MDHEN, CDR2 SYDVKM.

The table lists this clone with a count of one. The V call is TRBV12-1, the J call TRBJ2-1; the tabulated D call, TRBD2, remains unverified against the DNA. TRBV12-1 is reported as a pseudogene. This CDR3 spans 17 amino acids. This chain's CDR3 is CASSFVDVQGLFNEQFF. CDR3 coding DNA: TGTGCCAGCAGCTTTGTAGATGTCCAGGGACTATTCAATGAGCAGTTCTTC.

The chain couples TRBV9 to TRBJ1-3; D not certain. Trimming left V 0 bases short and J 4 bases short, with 5 bases between. Germline assignment: CDR1 SGDLS and CDR2 YYNGEE. This CDR3 region has 13 residues. The CDR3 loop reads CASSVDVGNTIYF. The DNA of the CDR3 is TGTGCCAGCAGCGTAGATGTAGGAAACACCATATATTTT.

This clone was counted between two and nine times. V and J are TRBV18 and TRBJ1-2; D is unresolved. The V end was cut by 0 bases, the J end by 1 base, with 6 bases between. Germline CDR1 and CDR2: KGHSH and LQKENI. The CDR3 has 14 amino acids. CDR3 loop: CASSPPSVNYGYTF. The CDR3 DNA is TGTGCCAGCTCACCACCGTCGGTTAACTATGGCTACACCTTC.

The chain links TRBV5-5 to TRBJ2-3; no firm D call. Trimming removed 2 bases at V and 2 bases at J, with 6 bases between. CDR3 length: 13 amino acids. Germline CDR1 SGHKS, CDR2 YYEKEE (reference sequence). CDR3 bases: TGTGCCAGCAGCTTACCTACCACAGATACGCAGTATTTT. It encodes CASSLPTTDTQYF.

The genes are TRBV29-1 and TRBJ2-1, with 8 nucleotides matching TRBD1. The germline V gene has CDR1 SQVTM and CDR2 ANQGSEA. The CDR3 contains 14 residues. V trimming: 6 bases; J trimming: 7 bases; junction bases outside the gene matches: 11. As DNA, the CDR3 is TGCAGCGTCGACAGGACAGGGCAGTTAAATGAGCAGTTCTTC. Protein sequence: CSVDRTGQLNEQFF.

This chain links TRBV11-2 with TRBJ2-2; 11 positions agree with TRBD2. Germline lookup yields CDR1 SGHAT and CDR2 FQNNGV. The CDR3 sequence is 19 residues long. J lost 4 bases, V lost 2 bases, and 12 bases had no gene match. The CDR3 DNA is TGTGCCAGCAGCTTATCCATAGCGGGAGGGTTGGCGTTCACCGGGGAGCTGTTTTTT. It translates to CASSLSIAGGLAFTGELFF.

The genes are TRBV10-3 and TRBJ1-1; 11 bases line up with TRBD1. Germline values: CDR1 ENHRY, CDR2 SYGVKD. Germline trimming cut 1 base from V and 5 bases from J; bases unmatched to any gene: 3. The CDR3 extends over 15 amino acids. For the CDR3, the DNA is TGTGCCATCAGTGAGTTGGACAGGGGGCATACTGAAGCTTTCTTT. Translated: CAISELDRGHTEAFF.

This sequence joins TRBV2 and TRBJ2-1; perhaps TRBD2 as D (6 bases). The V gene's germline CDR1 is SNHLY and CDR2 FYNNEI. The ends were cut back, 10 bases at V and 4 bases at J, with 11 bases in the middle. The CDR3 is 12 residues long. The CDR3 reads CATGGSYNEQFF. The DNA for the CDR3 is TGTGCCACCGGAGGGAGTTACAATGAGCAGTTCTTC.

The rearrangement joins TRBV28 to TRBJ2-2, with D hard to call. V gave up 6 bases and J gave up 4 bases, with 12 bases separating them. This CDR3 comprises 14 residues. Germline V gives CDR1 MDHEN, CDR2 SYDVKM. Here the CDR3 reads CASRRYTSTGELFF. In DNA, the CDR3 is TGTGCCAGCAGGAGATATACTTCCACCGGGGAGCTGTTTTTT. Full variable domain (remainder filled in from reference TRBV28 and TRBJ2-2): DVKVTQSSRYLVKRTGEKVFLECVQDMDHENMFWYRQDPGLGLRLIYFSYDVKMKEKGDIPEGYSVSREKKERFSLILESASTNQTSMYLCASRRYTSTGELFFGEGSRLTVL.

This CDR3 is CASSITGGTTNEKLFF. The DNA of the CDR3 is TGTGCCAGTAGTATAACAGGGGGCACGACTAATGAAAAACTGTTTTTT. The V gene is TRBV19, the J gene TRBJ1-4; 9 nucleotides match TRBD1. Germline trimming cut 2 bases from V and 2 bases from J; bases unmatched to any gene: 3. The CDR3 covers 16 residues. The germline V gene encodes CDR1 LNHDA and CDR2 SQIVND (reference sequence).